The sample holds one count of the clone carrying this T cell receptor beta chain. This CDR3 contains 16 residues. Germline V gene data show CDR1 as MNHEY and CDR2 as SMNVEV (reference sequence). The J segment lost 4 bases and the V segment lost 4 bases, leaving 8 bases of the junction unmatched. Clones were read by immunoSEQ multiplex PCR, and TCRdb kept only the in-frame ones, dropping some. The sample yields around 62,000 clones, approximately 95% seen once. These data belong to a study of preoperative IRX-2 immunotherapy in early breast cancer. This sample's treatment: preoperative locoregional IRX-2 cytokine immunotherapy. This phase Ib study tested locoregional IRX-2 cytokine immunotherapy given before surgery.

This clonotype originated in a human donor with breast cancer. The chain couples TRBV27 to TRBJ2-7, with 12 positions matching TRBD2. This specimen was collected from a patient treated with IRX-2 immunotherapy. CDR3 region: CASSSLTSGRPYEQYF. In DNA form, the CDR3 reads TGTGCCAGCAGTTCCTTGACTAGCGGGAGACCGTACGAGCAGTACTTC.